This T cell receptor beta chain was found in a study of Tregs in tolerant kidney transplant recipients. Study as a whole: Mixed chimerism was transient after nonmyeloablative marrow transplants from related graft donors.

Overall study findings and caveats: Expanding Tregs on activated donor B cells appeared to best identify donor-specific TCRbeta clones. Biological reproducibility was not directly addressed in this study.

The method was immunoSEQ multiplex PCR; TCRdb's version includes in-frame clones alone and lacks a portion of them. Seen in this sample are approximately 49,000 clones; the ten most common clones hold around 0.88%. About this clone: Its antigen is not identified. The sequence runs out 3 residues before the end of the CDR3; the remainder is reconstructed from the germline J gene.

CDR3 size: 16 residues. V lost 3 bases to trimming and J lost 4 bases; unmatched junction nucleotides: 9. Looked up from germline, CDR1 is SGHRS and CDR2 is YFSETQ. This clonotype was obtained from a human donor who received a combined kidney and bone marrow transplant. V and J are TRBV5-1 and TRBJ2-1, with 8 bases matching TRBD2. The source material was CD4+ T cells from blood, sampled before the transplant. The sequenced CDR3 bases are TGCGCCAGCAGCTCTGGTAGCGGGGCCCAATACAATGAG. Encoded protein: CASSSGSGAQYNE. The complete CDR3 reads CASSSGSGAQYNEQFF. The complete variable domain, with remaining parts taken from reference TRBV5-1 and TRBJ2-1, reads KAGVTQTPRYLIKTRGQQVTLSCSPISGHRSVSWYQQTPGQGLQFLFEYFSETQRNKGNFPGRFSGRQFSNSRSEMNVSTLELGDSALYLCASSSGSGAQYNEQFFGPGTRLTVL.